Detailed here is one T cell receptor beta chain. This CDR3 has 12 amino acids. The ends were cut back, 3 bases at V and 5 bases at J, with 10 bases in the middle. Germline V gene lookup returns CDR1 DFQATT and CDR2 SNEGSKA (reference sequence). CDR3 and TCR beta VDJ profiling relied on a genomic DNA template. TCRdb re-called the reads with MiXCR, one entry per CDR3 protein. The sample lists some 200,000 distinct CDR3 sequences, under 55% seen once, with approximately 9.4% in the top ten. Patients chosen for sequencing had shown CD8+CD57+ cell expansion by flow cytometry. These data come from a study of CD8+CD57+ T cells in acquired aplastic anemia. Study-level information: The study obtained an average of 3.2 ug of DNA from sorted CD4+ and CD8+ cells.

Specimen: sorted CD4+, CD8+, or CD8+CD57+ T cells (not recorded which) from PBMCs. The V gene is TRBV20-1, the J gene TRBJ1-1; D gene uncertain. This sequence originates from a human donor with aplastic anemia. The CDR3 loop is CSASGLLTEAFF. CDR3 sequence (DNA): TGCAGTGCTAGCGGACTGCTGACTGAAGCTTTCTTT.